These T cell receptor beta chains were read from a single sample in a study of post-analysis software for immune sequencing data. A single record per CDR3 protein comes from TCRdb applying MiXCR to the PCR reads. The sample gives hundreds of thousands of distinct CDR3 sequences, 25% to 30% of which show up once; under 0.7% is in the top ten. The sequencing input was blood. The receptor set was obtained from a girl under 18 with multiple sclerosis. CDR3s include the opening cysteine and the closing phenylalanine or tryptophan. Fields, in order: D gene, J gene, V gene, clone size, CDR3 DNA, CDR3 protein. D genes are given only for firm matches. The size entry is marked missing in some rows and otherwise reads once, few, many or a size class.

d_gene: NA; j_gene: TRBJ2-3; v_gene: TRBV6-5; abundance: NA; CDR3nt: TGTGCCAGCAGTAGACTCTCTGGGGGCACAGATACGCAGTATTTT; CDR3aa: CASSRLSGGTDTQYF
d_gene: NA; j_gene: TRBJ2-1; v_gene: TRBV7-9; abundance: few; CDR3nt: TGTGCCAGCAGCTTAGCGAAAGCCACTGAGCAGTTCTTC; CDR3aa: CASSLAKATEQFF
d_gene: NA; j_gene: TRBJ2-5; v_gene: TRBV6-5; abundance: NA; CDR3nt: TGTGCCAGCAGTTCCCTAGAGGGGGGGGGTGAGACCCAGTACTTC; CDR3aa: CASSSLEGGGETQYF
d_gene: NA; j_gene: TRBJ2-3; v_gene: TRBV14; abundance: NA; CDR3nt: TGTGCCAGCAGCCAAGATCTCGGCAAAACCCAGTATTTT; CDR3aa: CASSQDLGKTQYF
d_gene: TRBD1; j_gene: TRBJ1-1; v_gene: TRBV11-2; abundance: NA; CDR3nt: TGTGCCAGCAGCTCGACAGGGGGGGAGACTGAAGCTTTCTTT; CDR3aa: CASSSTGGETEAFF
d_gene: NA; j_gene: TRBJ2-3; v_gene: TRBV7-8; abundance: NA; CDR3nt: TGTGCCAGCAGCTTAGCGGAACCCTGGAAAAGACGGACCCAAGATACGCAGTATTTT; CDR3aa: CASSLAEPWKRRTQDTQYF
d_gene: TRBD1; j_gene: TRBJ2-3; v_gene: TRBV10-3; abundance: once; CDR3nt: TGTGCCATCAGTCAGACCGACAGGGGCACAGATGCGCAGTATTTT; CDR3aa: CAISQTDRGTDAQYF
d_gene: NA; j_gene: TRBJ1-5; v_gene: TRBV12-3/TRBV12-4; abundance: once; CDR3nt: TGTGCCAGCCGGGGCCTCAATCAGCCCCAGCATTTT; CDR3aa: CASRGLNQPQHF
d_gene: NA; j_gene: TRBJ1-6; v_gene: TRBV12-3/TRBV12-4; abundance: NA; CDR3nt: TGTGCCAGCAGGGAGTACCTGAATTCACCCCTCCACTTT; CDR3aa: CASREYLNSPLHF
d_gene: NA; j_gene: TRBJ2-1; v_gene: TRBV6-5; abundance: NA; CDR3nt: TGTGCCAGCAGTCAGGTTTCAGGTCGCAATGAGCAGTTCTTC; CDR3aa: CASSQVSGRNEQFF
d_gene: TRBD1; j_gene: TRBJ2-5; v_gene: TRBV5-1; abundance: few; CDR3nt: TGCGCCAGCAGCTTGGGTACAGGGGGTATCCAAGAGACCCAGTACTTC; CDR3aa: CASSLGTGGIQETQYF
d_gene: NA; j_gene: TRBJ1-2; v_gene: TRBV2; abundance: few; CDR3nt: TGTGCCAGCAGTGTATACGGGGGCGAGGGGGGCTATGGCTACACCTTC; CDR3aa: CASSVYGGEGGYGYTF
d_gene: NA; j_gene: TRBJ2-5; v_gene: TRBV13; abundance: many; CDR3nt: TGTGCCAGCAGCACCTGGGAGGAGCAGGAGACCCAGTACTTC; CDR3aa: CASSTWEEQETQYF
d_gene: NA; j_gene: TRBJ2-1; v_gene: TRBV4-2; abundance: few; CDR3nt: TGTGCCAGCAGCCAAGATCCGGGGACCTACAATGAGCAGTTCTTC; CDR3aa: CASSQDPGTYNEQFF
d_gene: NA; j_gene: TRBJ1-2; v_gene: TRBV4-2; abundance: NA; CDR3nt: TGTGCCAGCAGCCAAGGGGCTATGGCTGGCTGCACCTTC; CDR3aa: CASSQGAMAGCTF
d_gene: NA; j_gene: TRBJ2-1; v_gene: TRBV6-6; abundance: few; CDR3nt: TGTGCCAGCAGTTACAGACTGAGCTACAATGAGCAGTTCTTC; CDR3aa: CASSYRLSYNEQFF
d_gene: TRBD1; j_gene: TRBJ2-5; v_gene: TRBV11-2; abundance: NA; CDR3nt: TGTGCCAGCAGCCGTACCGGGACAGGGGGCCAAGAGACCCAGTACTTC; CDR3aa: CASSRTGTGGQETQYF
d_gene: NA; j_gene: TRBJ2-1; v_gene: TRBV6-2/TRBV6-3; abundance: NA; CDR3nt: TGTGCCAGCGGCGACTATGAGCAGTTCTTC; CDR3aa: CASGDYEQFF
d_gene: NA; j_gene: TRBJ2-4; v_gene: TRBV7-2; abundance: NA; CDR3nt: TGTGCCAGCAGCCTTCCTTTGGGGTCCAAAAACATTCAGTACTTC; CDR3aa: CASSLPLGSKNIQYF
d_gene: NA; j_gene: TRBJ1-2; v_gene: TRBV29-1; abundance: NA; CDR3nt: TGCAGCGGACACTATCAGGGCTATGGCTACACCTTC; CDR3aa: CSGHYQGYGYTF
d_gene: NA; j_gene: TRBJ2-5; v_gene: TRBV6-2/TRBV6-3; abundance: NA; CDR3nt: TGTGCCAGCAGAGAGGGGGGCGTGGAGACCCAGTACTTC; CDR3aa: CASREGGVETQYF
d_gene: TRBD2; j_gene: TRBJ2-4; v_gene: TRBV28; abundance: few; CDR3nt: TGTGCCAGCAGTCTACTACTAGCGGCAAACATTCAGTACTTC; CDR3aa: CASSLLLAANIQYF
d_gene: NA; j_gene: TRBJ1-1; v_gene: TRBV20-1; abundance: few; CDR3nt: TGCAGTGCTAGCAGGGTGGTGAGGAACACTGAAGCTTTCTTT; CDR3aa: CSASRVVRNTEAFF
d_gene: NA; j_gene: TRBJ2-4; v_gene: TRBV28; abundance: NA; CDR3nt: TGTGCCAGCAGTTTTTTCCTAGCCAAAAACATTCAGTACTTC; CDR3aa: CASSFFLAKNIQYF
d_gene: NA; j_gene: TRBJ1-5; v_gene: TRBV20-1; abundance: few; CDR3nt: TGCAGTGCTAGCGACAGGACCCAGCCCCAGCATTTT; CDR3aa: CSASDRTQPQHF
d_gene: NA; j_gene: TRBJ2-3; v_gene: TRBV27; abundance: NA; CDR3nt: TGTGCCAGCAGTTTGTTGAGGACCGGGCTCAGGGGAGATACGCAGTATTTT; CDR3aa: CASSLLRTGLRGDTQYF
d_gene: NA; j_gene: TRBJ2-1; v_gene: TRBV9; abundance: NA; CDR3nt: TGTGCCAGCAGCGCCCATGACAGAGCCTACAATGAGCAGTTCTTC; CDR3aa: CASSAHDRAYNEQFF
d_gene: NA; j_gene: TRBJ2-1; v_gene: TRBV3-1; abundance: few; CDR3nt: TGTGCCAGCAGCCCCTTACCCGCGGGGACGGGAGACAATGAGCAGTTCTTC; CDR3aa: CASSPLPAGTGDNEQFF
d_gene: TRBD1; j_gene: TRBJ1-5; v_gene: TRBV10-2; abundance: few; CDR3nt: TGCGAACCGACCGGGACAGACATCAATCAGCCCCAGCATTTT; CDR3aa: CEPTGTDINQPQHF
d_gene: NA; j_gene: TRBJ2-7; v_gene: TRBV4-3; abundance: NA; CDR3nt: TGCGCCAGCAGCCAAGGATCGGGCAGGGGCTACGAGCAGTACTTC; CDR3aa: CASSQGSGRGYEQYF
d_gene: NA; j_gene: TRBJ2-7; v_gene: TRBV9; abundance: NA; CDR3nt: TGTGCCAGCAGCGAATGGACAGACTCCTACAATGAGCAGTACTTC; CDR3aa: CASSEWTDSYNEQYF
d_gene: TRBD1; j_gene: TRBJ2-5; v_gene: TRBV28; abundance: once; CDR3nt: TGTGCCAGCAGTTTACGGGACAGGGCGTACCAAGAGACCCAGTACTTC; CDR3aa: CASSLRDRAYQETQYF
d_gene: TRBD1; j_gene: TRBJ2-7; v_gene: TRBV28; abundance: NA; CDR3nt: TGTGCCAGCAGTTTTCTGGGGACAGGGATCTACGAGCAGTACTTC; CDR3aa: CASSFLGTGIYEQYF
d_gene: NA; j_gene: TRBJ1-2; v_gene: TRBV28; abundance: NA; CDR3nt: TGTGCCAGCAGTTTACCCCCACCTAACTATGGCTACACCTTC; CDR3aa: CASSLPPPNYGYTF
d_gene: NA; j_gene: TRBJ2-3; v_gene: TRBV29-1; abundance: many; CDR3nt: TGCAGCGCCTCGCGCCCCCCGGGTTGGGCAGATACGCAGTATTTT; CDR3aa: CSASRPPGWADTQYF
d_gene: NA; j_gene: TRBJ2-3; v_gene: TRBV7-2; abundance: few; CDR3nt: TGTGCCAGCAGCTTGAGGGACCTAAGCACAGATACGCAGTATTTT; CDR3aa: CASSLRDLSTDTQYF
d_gene: NA; j_gene: TRBJ2-7; v_gene: TRBV20-1; abundance: NA; CDR3nt: TGCAGTGCTGACGAGCCGCGGGGAGCATACTACGAGCAGTACTTC; CDR3aa: CSADEPRGAYYEQYF
d_gene: NA; j_gene: TRBJ2-3; v_gene: TRBV21-1; abundance: few; CDR3nt: TGTGCCAGCAGCAAAACCTGGGGCCTCTGGGGAGATACGCAGTATTTT; CDR3aa: CASSKTWGLWGDTQYF
d_gene: TRBD2; j_gene: TRBJ2-1; v_gene: TRBV7-2; abundance: few; CDR3nt: TGTGCCAGCAGGATGACTAGCCGGAGCTCCTACAATGAGCAGTTCTTC; CDR3aa: CASRMTSRSSYNEQFF
d_gene: TRBD2; j_gene: TRBJ2-1; v_gene: TRBV29-1; abundance: NA; CDR3nt: TGCAGCGTTGGGGGGGGAAGTGAGCAGTTCTTC; CDR3aa: CSVGGGSEQFF
d_gene: TRBD1; j_gene: TRBJ2-6; v_gene: TRBV29-1; abundance: many; CDR3nt: TGCAGCGCCGGACAGGGGACCAACGTCCTGACTTTC; CDR3aa: CSAGQGTNVLTF
d_gene: NA; j_gene: TRBJ2-7; v_gene: TRBV6-6; abundance: NA; CDR3nt: TGTGCCAGCAGCCCCATCCGGGACGTAGCCTACGAGCAGTACTTC; CDR3aa: CASSPIRDVAYEQYF
d_gene: NA; j_gene: TRBJ1-2; v_gene: TRBV19; abundance: NA; CDR3nt: TGTGCCAGTAGTGGCGAGGTCCGCAGGCGGTCCTATGGCTACACCTTC; CDR3aa: CASSGEVRRRSYGYTF
d_gene: NA; j_gene: TRBJ2-7; v_gene: TRBV20-1; abundance: NA; CDR3nt: TGCAGTGCTAGAGATTCCGGCAGGGGAAGCTACGAGCAGTACTTC; CDR3aa: CSARDSGRGSYEQYF
d_gene: NA; j_gene: TRBJ1-2; v_gene: TRBV3-1; abundance: few; CDR3nt: TGTGCCAGCACCATGAGGGGAACGGGCGGCTATGGCTACACCTTC; CDR3aa: CASTMRGTGGYGYTF
d_gene: NA; j_gene: TRBJ1-2; v_gene: TRBV20-1; abundance: few; CDR3nt: TGCAGCGCTTTACGGGACGATAACTATGGCTACACCTTC; CDR3aa: CSALRDDNYGYTF
d_gene: NA; j_gene: TRBJ1-6; v_gene: TRBV5-5; abundance: few; CDR3nt: TGTGCCAGCAGCTTGTTCGGGGAGACTAATAATTCACCCCTCCACTTT; CDR3aa: CASSLFGETNNSPLHF
d_gene: NA; j_gene: TRBJ2-3; v_gene: TRBV7-2; abundance: NA; CDR3nt: TGTGCCAGCAGCTTAAGGGCCAGACACACAGATACGCAGTATTTT; CDR3aa: CASSLRARHTDTQYF
d_gene: TRBD2; j_gene: TRBJ2-2; v_gene: TRBV20-1; abundance: once; CDR3nt: TGCAGTGCTGATCCGGGACTAGCGGGGGGGCCCCGTGTCGGGGAGCTGTTTTTT; CDR3aa: CSADPGLAGGPRVGELFF
d_gene: NA; j_gene: TRBJ1-6; v_gene: TRBV5-1; abundance: NA; CDR3nt: TGCGCCAGCAGCTTATTCCAGGGTGAATCACCCCTCCACTTT; CDR3aa: CASSLFQGESPLHF
d_gene: NA; j_gene: TRBJ1-5; v_gene: TRBV20-1; abundance: NA; CDR3nt: TGCAGTGCTAGAAGCAGGGGACTTAATAGCAATCAGCCCCAGCATTTT; CDR3aa: CSARSRGLNSNQPQHF
d_gene: TRBD2; j_gene: TRBJ2-2; v_gene: TRBV4-1; abundance: NA; CDR3nt: TGCGCCAGCAGCCAAGATATAGCGGGGGGCACCGGGGAGCTGTTTTTT; CDR3aa: CASSQDIAGGTGELFF
d_gene: NA; j_gene: TRBJ1-1; v_gene: TRBV12-3/TRBV12-4; abundance: NA; CDR3nt: TGTGCCAGCACCCCACTAGTTCGGCGGGGCGCTGAAGCTTTCTTT; CDR3aa: CASTPLVRRGAEAFF
d_gene: NA; j_gene: TRBJ2-7; v_gene: TRBV29-1; abundance: many; CDR3nt: TGCAGCGTTGAAGAAGGGGCTCTGGGCGAGCAGTACTTC; CDR3aa: CSVEEGALGEQYF
d_gene: NA; j_gene: TRBJ2-5; v_gene: TRBV20-1; abundance: NA; CDR3nt: TGCAGTGCTCCGTTCGGGCTGACGGTTGGGACCCAGTACTTC; CDR3aa: CSAPFGLTVGTQYF
d_gene: NA; j_gene: TRBJ1-3; v_gene: TRBV7-2; abundance: NA; CDR3nt: TGTGCCAGCAGCTTAGTGGGGCAGACCGACTCTGGAAACACCATATATTTT; CDR3aa: CASSLVGQTDSGNTIYF
d_gene: NA; j_gene: TRBJ2-7; v_gene: TRBV5-1; abundance: NA; CDR3nt: TGCGCCAGCAGCTTGGTGTCAGGGGCAAGATACGAGCAGTACTTC; CDR3aa: CASSLVSGARYEQYF